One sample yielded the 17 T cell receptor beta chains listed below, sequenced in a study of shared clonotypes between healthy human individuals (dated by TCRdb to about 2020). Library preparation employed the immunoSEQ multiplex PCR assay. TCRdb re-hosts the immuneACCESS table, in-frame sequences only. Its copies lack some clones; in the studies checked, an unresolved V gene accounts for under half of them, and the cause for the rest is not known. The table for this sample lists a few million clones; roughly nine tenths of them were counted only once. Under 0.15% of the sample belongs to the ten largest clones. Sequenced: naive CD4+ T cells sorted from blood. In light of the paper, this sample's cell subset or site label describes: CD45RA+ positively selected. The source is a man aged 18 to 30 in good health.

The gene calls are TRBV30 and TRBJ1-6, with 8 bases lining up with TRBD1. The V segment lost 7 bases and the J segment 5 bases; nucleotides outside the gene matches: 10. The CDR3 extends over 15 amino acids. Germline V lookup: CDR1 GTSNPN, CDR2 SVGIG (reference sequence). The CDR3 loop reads CAYTKAQGDNSPLHF. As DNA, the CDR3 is TGTGCCTACACGAAAGCACAGGGGGATAATTCACCCCTCCACTTT.

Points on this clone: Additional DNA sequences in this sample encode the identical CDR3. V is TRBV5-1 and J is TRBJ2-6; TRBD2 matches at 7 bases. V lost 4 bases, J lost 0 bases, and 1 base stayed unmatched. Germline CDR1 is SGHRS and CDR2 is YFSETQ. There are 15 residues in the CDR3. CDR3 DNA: TGCGCCAGCAGCCCGGGGGGCTCTGGGGCCAACGTCCTGACTTTC. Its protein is CASSPGGSGANVLTF.

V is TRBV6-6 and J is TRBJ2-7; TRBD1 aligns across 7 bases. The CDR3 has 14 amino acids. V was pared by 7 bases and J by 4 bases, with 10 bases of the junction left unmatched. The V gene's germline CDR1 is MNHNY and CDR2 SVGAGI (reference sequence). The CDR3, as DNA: TGTGCCAGCACCGGACAGGCAACGTCTTACGAGCAGTACTTC. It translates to CASTGQATSYEQYF.

The CDR3 protein is CASSGTGSLNTEAFF. The CDR3 nucleotides read TGTGCCAGCAGCGGAACAGGGTCTCTGAACACTGAAGCTTTCTTT. J is TRBJ1-1 and V is TRBV7-2, with D perhaps TRBD1 (6 bases). CDR1 SGHTA and CDR2 FQGNSA come from the germline V gene. The CDR3 consists of 15 residues. V lost 5 bases and J 0 bases, leaving 13 bases between the germline ends.

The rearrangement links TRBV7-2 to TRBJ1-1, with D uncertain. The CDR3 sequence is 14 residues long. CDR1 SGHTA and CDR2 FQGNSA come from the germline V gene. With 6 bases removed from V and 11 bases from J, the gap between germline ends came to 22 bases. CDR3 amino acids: CASSSHKEGYKAFF. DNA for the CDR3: TGTGCCAGCAGTTCACATAAGGAGGGATATAAGGCTTTCTTT.

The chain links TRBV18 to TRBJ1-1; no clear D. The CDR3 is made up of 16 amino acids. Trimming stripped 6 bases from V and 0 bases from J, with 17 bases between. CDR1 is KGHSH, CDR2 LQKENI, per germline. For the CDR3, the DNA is TGTGCCAGCTCCCTTACTGGACCCGGCGTGAACACTGAAGCTTTCTTT. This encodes CASSLTGPGVNTEAFF. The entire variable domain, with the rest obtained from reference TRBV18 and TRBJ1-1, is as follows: NAGVMQNPRHLVRRRGQEARLRCSPMKGHSHVYWYRQLPEEGLKFMVYLQKENIIDESGMPKERFSAEFPKEGPSILRIQQVVRGDSAAYFCASSLTGPGVNTEAFFGQGTRLTVV.

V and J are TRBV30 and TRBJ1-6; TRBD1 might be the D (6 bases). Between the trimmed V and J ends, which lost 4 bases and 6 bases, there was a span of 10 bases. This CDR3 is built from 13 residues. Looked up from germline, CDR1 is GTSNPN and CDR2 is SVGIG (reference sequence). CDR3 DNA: TGTGCCTGGAATCGGGACACTAATTCACCCCTCCACTTT. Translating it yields CAWNRDTNSPLHF. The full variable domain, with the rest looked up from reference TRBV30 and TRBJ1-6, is SQTIHQWPATLVQPVGSPLSLECTVEGTSNPNLYWYRQAAGRGLQLLFYSVGIGQISSEVPQNLSASRPQDRQFILSSKKLLLSDSGFYLCAWNRDTNSPLHFGNGTRLTVT.

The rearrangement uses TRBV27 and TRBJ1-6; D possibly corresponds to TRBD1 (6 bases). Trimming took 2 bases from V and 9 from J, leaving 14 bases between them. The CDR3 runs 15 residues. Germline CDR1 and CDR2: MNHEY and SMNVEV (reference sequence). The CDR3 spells CASSLDLGASSPLHF. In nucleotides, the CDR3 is TGTGCCAGCAGTTTAGATCTGGGGGCGTCTTCACCCCTCCACTTT.

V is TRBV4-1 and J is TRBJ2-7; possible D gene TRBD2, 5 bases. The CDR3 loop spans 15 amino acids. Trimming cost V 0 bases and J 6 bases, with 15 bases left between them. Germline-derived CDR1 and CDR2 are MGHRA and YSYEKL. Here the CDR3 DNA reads TGCGCCAGCAGCCAAGACGGCACAAGCGCGGGCGAGCAGTACTTC. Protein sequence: CASSQDGTSAGEQYF.

This chain's CDR3 is CASSEIGDRGGTGGRISSGNTIYF. CDR3 DNA sequence: TGTGCCAGCAGTGAAATAGGGGATCGGGGCGGGACAGGGGGACGAATCAGCTCTGGAAACACCATATATTTT. The V call is TRBV6-1, the J call TRBJ1-3, with 11 bases aligning to TRBD1. V shed 2 bases and J 0 bases; nucleotides not matched to a gene: 24. Germline lookup yields CDR1 MNHNS and CDR2 SASEGT. The CDR3 runs 24 residues.

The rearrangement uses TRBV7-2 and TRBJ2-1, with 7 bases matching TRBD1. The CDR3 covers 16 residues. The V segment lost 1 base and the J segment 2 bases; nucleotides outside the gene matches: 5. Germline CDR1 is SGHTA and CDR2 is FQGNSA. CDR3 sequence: CASSLGQGNPYNEQFF. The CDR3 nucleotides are TGTGCCAGCAGCTTAGGACAGGGAAACCCCTACAATGAGCAGTTCTTC.

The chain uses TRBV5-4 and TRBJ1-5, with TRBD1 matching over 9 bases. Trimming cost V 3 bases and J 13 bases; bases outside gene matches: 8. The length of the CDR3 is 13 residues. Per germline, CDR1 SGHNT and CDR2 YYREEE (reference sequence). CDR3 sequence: CASSSNQQGAQHF. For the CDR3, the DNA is TGTGCCAGCAGCTCAAATCAACAGGGGGCACAGCATTTT.

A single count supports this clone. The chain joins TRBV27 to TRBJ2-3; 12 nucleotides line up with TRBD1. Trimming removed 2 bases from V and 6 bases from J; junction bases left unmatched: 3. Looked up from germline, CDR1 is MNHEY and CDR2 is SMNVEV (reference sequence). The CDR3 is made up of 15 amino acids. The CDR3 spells CASSLPGQGADTQYF. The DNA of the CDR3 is TGTGCCAGCAGTTTACCGGGACAGGGGGCCGATACGCAGTATTTT.

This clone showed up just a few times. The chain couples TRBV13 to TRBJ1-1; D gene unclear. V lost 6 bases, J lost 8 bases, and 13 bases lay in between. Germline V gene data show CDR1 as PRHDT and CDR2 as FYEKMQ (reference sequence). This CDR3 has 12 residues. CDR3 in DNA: TGTGCCAGCAGGCTAGGGCCACAAGAAGCTTTCTTT. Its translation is CASRLGPQEAFF.

This chain's CDR3 is CASSHDRGYGYTF. The CDR3 region has the DNA TGTGCCAGCAGCCACGACAGGGGTTATGGCTACACCTTC. The chain is built from TRBV7-8 and TRBJ1-2; 8 positions agree with TRBD1. The CDR3 covers 13 residues. CDR1 is SGHVS, CDR2 FQNEAQ, per germline. V lost 5 bases and J lost 5; bases outside the gene matches: 4.

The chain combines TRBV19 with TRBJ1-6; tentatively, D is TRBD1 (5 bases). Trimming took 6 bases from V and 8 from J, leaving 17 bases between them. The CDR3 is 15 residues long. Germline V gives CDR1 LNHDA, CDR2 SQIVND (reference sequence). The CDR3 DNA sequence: TGTGCCAGTAGCCTCGCCGGGACCGAGTATTCACCCCTCCACTTT. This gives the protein CASSLAGTEYSPLHF. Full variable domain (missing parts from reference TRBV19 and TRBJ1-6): DGGITQSPKYLFRKEGQNVTLSCEQNLNHDAMYWYRQDPGQGLRLIYYSQIVNDFQKGDIAEGYSVSREKKESFPLTVTSAQKNPTAFYLCASSLAGTEYSPLHFGNGTRLTVT.

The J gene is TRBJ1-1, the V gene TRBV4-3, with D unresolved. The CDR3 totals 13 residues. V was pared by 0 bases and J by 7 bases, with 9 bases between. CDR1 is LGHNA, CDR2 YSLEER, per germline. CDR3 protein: CASSQDVSREAFF. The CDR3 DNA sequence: TGCGCCAGCAGCCAAGACGTTAGCCGTGAAGCTTTCTTT.